Following are 5 T cell receptor beta chains from one sample sequenced in a study of blood T cell repertoires in COVID-19. TCRdb's table, derived via immunoSEQ multiplex PCR, lists solely in-frame clones and lacks some. The data show 150,000 to 200,000 clones, 80% seen once. Sequenced: PBMCs or T cells enriched from blood (not recorded which). These receptors all come from a man in his fifties or sixties who had been exposed to COVID-19.

The V and J genes are TRBV3-1 (or the pseudogene TRBV3-2) and TRBJ2-7; the D is unclear. This CDR3 is built from 12 residues. Deletions cut 0 bases from V and 9 bases from J, with 9 bases between. Germline V gives CDR1 LGHDT, CDR2 YNNKEL (reference sequence). CDR3 DNA: TGTGCCAGCAGCCAAGAAACCCCCAGGCAGTACTTC. Its protein is CASSQETPRQYF.

This clone was seen just once. This chain connects TRBV28 to TRBJ1-1; D is undetermined. Trimming removed 5 bases at V and 10 bases at J, with 14 bases between. Germline V gene lookup returns CDR1 MDHEN and CDR2 SYDVKM. The CDR3 is made up of 12 amino acids. CDR3 coding DNA: TGTGCCAGCAGTGTCGGAGGGAGGCGAGCTTTCTTT. Protein product: CASSVGGRRAFF. Looking up the rest from reference TRBV28 and TRBJ1-1 gives the full variable domain: DVKVTQSSRYLVKRTGEKVFLECVQDMDHENMFWYRQDPGLGLRLIYFSYDVKMKEKGDIPEGYSVSREKKERFSLILESASTNQTSMYLCASSVGGRRAFFGQGTRLTVV.

The chain recombines TRBV5-1 with TRBJ1-5; D possibly corresponds to TRBD1 (6 bases). CDR3 length: 13 residues. The V and J ends lost 4 bases and 6 bases respectively, with 11 bases between them. Looked up from germline, CDR1 is SGHRS and CDR2 is YFSETQ. The CDR3, as DNA: TGCGCCAGCAGCGTGACAGGAGGTCAGCCCCAGCATTTT. Its protein product is CASSVTGGQPQHF.

The gene calls are TRBV28 and TRBJ2-7; maybe TRBD1 (5 bases). CDR1 is MDHEN and CDR2 is SYDVKM in the germline V gene. V was clipped by 6 bases and J by 1 base, with 16 bases between them. The CDR3 length is 15 residues. The CDR3 loop is CASSQTRASSYEQYF. CDR3 nucleotide sequence: TGTGCCAGCAGCCAAACCAGGGCCTCGTCCTACGAGCAGTACTTC.

The chain carries TRBV18 and TRBJ2-1; 14 nucleotides match TRBD2. The junction had 1 base not matched to a gene; V was cut back by 2 bases and J by 4 bases. CDR3 length equals 16 residues. CDR1 and CDR2 (germline): KGHSH, LQKENI. CDR3 nucleotides: TGTGCCAGCTCACCAGGACTAGCGGGAGGTTACAATGAGCAGTTCTTC. Translation: CASSPGLAGGYNEQFF. Full variable domain (missing parts from reference TRBV18 and TRBJ2-1): NAGVMQNPRHLVRRRGQEARLRCSPMKGHSHVYWYRQLPEEGLKFMVYLQKENIIDESGMPKERFSAEFPKEGPSILRIQQVVRGDSAAYFCASSPGLAGGYNEQFFGPGTRLTVL.